This T cell receptor beta chain was profiled in a study of CXCR3-negative and CXCR3-positive naive CD8 T cells. Background on the study: Each library held about 1.5 +/- 0.3 million TRB reads, 120 million to 150 million in total. General study results and limits: Naive cells with CXCR3 showed TRB CDR3s that were more hydrophobic than those in CXCR3-negative naive cells. For memory CD8+ cells diversity was much lower, but both naive subsets had comparably high diversity.

There are 17 residues in the CDR3. In regard to this clonotype: Its antigen is unknown.

Researchers prepared the TRB cDNA libraries using 5' RACE with UMI labels. TCRdb re-called the 5' RACE reads and gives one entry per CDR3 protein, without DNA. This repertoire includes 150,000 or so distinct CDR3 sequences. Triplicate sorting captured about 300,000 cells each from every CD8+ T cell subset. The V call is TRBV21-1, the J call TRBJ2-7; TCRdb's D call of TRBD2 is untestable without DNA. TRBV21-1 is flagged as a pseudogene. The clonotype comes from a human donor in good health. Some clones in this sample may be carry-over from other donors' samples. Material for sequencing was naive CXCR3+ CD8+ T cells from blood. The subset here: CD45RO-CCR7+CD27+CD95- naive CD8+ T cells expressing CXCR3 (TNR3+). The CDR3 reads CASSKPPPRSSGYEQYF.